This T cell receptor beta chain was sequenced in a study of cytomegalovirus exposure and HLA in healthy donors. As regards this clone: What it binds is unknown.

The CDR3 loop spans 18 amino acids. V lost 0 bases to trimming and J lost 0 bases, with 17 bases between them. Germline V gives CDR1 PRHDT, CDR2 FYEKMQ (reference sequence). With 60 Vbeta and 13 Jbeta primers, the PCR was carried out. Data came from immunoSEQ multiplex PCR; TCRdb stores just in-frame clones and leaves some out. Found here are 140,000 or so clones; the top ten clones hold 0.85% to 1%. Study-level results: CMV antigen specificity was confirmed in vitro for three CMV-associated chains. Differences between HLA loci emerged in a later analysis of TCR association rates, with DRB1 most and HLA-C fewest. Later work found most CMV-associated TCR beta chains apparently HLA-restricted. Researchers catalogued approximately 160 TCR beta chains as cytomegalovirus-associated.

The chain couples TRBV13 to TRBJ1-1; D gene uncertain. This clonotype was sampled from a male donor in good health and CMV-seronegative. The sample consisted of PBMCs. For the CDR3, the DNA is TGTGCCAGCAGCTTAGGCCGGCCCCAAAGCGCCCTGAACACTGAAGCTTTCTTT. Protein product: CASSLGRPQSALNTEAFF.